These T cell receptor beta chains were read from a single sample in a study of monozygotic twins with inflammatory bowel disease. TCRdb reprocessed the 5' RACE reads, with one entry per CDR3 protein and no DNA. In total, the table holds roughly 330,000 distinct CDR3 sequences. Sequences were obtained from blood. All receptors derive from a human donor with ulcerative colitis or Crohn's disease, or a healthy co-twin of an affected twin (not recorded which). Each CDR3 is given with its conserved first and last residue.

CDR3: CASRVTGGEVKQFF
J: TRBJ2-1
V: TRBV5-1

CDR3: CASTTYGGYNEQFF
J: TRBJ2-1
V: TRBV7-2

CDR3: CASKDLSGQGFLKNYGYTF
J: TRBJ1-2
V: TRBV6-2/TRBV6-3

CDR3: CASSFDRGKYGYTF
J: TRBJ1-2
V: TRBV7-2

CDR3: CAWSRGTGDEQFF
J: TRBJ2-1
V: TRBV30

CDR3: CASSLNSGLAGGPLYF
J: TRBJ2-7
V: TRBV5-1

CDR3: CASRPPSADTQYF
J: TRBJ2-3
V: TRBV6-2/TRBV6-3

CDR3: CASSLRTDLSYEQYF
J: TRBJ2-7
V: TRBV28

CDR3: CASSYVLSSYEQYF
J: TRBJ2-7
V: TRBV6-6

CDR3: CASTLATGQGTDTQYF
J: TRBJ2-3
V: TRBV5-6

CDR3: CASSRLARKMQFF
J: TRBJ2-1
V: TRBV28

CDR3: CASSLAGFVQETQYF
J: TRBJ2-5
V: TRBV5-4

CDR3: CASSPYGQPQHF
J: TRBJ1-5
V: TRBV7-2

CDR3: CASSQGQGLFVANVLTF
J: TRBJ2-6
V: TRBV28

CDR3: CASSYSGQGAYYSNQPQHF
J: TRBJ1-5
V: TRBV6-2/TRBV6-3

CDR3: CSAKLAGRYEQYF
J: TRBJ2-7
V: TRBV20-1

CDR3: CASSLDLSRDLQFF
J: TRBJ2-1
V: TRBV7-2

CDR3: CASSLGDRHNSPLHF
J: TRBJ1-6
V: TRBV11-2

CDR3: CASTQSRYSRANVLTF
J: TRBJ2-6
V: TRBV5-6

CDR3: CASSHPRVQGYNEQFF
J: TRBJ2-1
V: TRBV4-1

CDR3: CASSRGLAGDEQYF
J: TRBJ2-7
V: TRBV28

CDR3: CASSLGLAGDSYNEQFF
J: TRBJ2-1
V: TRBV5-1

CDR3: CASSYSGAYEQYF
J: TRBJ2-7
V: TRBV6-5

CDR3: CDGCWTYEQYF
J: TRBJ2-7
V: TRBV29-1

CDR3: CASSQDLTATYEQYF
J: TRBJ2-7
V: TRBV4-3

CDR3: CASSFGVGQSKETQYF
J: TRBJ2-5
V: TRBV7-9

CDR3: CASSQDRRLAGGPLSYNEQFF
J: TRBJ2-1
V: TRBV14

CDR3: CASRGSSNEKLFF
J: TRBJ1-4
V: TRBV5-1

CDR3: CASSPGVSETQYF
J: TRBJ2-5
V: TRBV18

CDR3: CASSGLASSYEQYF
J: TRBJ2-7
V: TRBV6-1

CDR3: CSAVRDSYNQPQHF
J: TRBJ1-5
V: TRBV20-1

CDR3: CSARRDTYTEAFF
J: TRBJ1-1
V: TRBV20-1

CDR3: CASSKSSYEQYF
J: TRBJ2-7
V: TRBV5-1

CDR3: CAWSQGLAGNSPLHF
J: TRBJ1-6
V: TRBV30

CDR3: CASSSGAGAVGKKKLFF
J: TRBJ1-4
V: TRBV7-9

CDR3: CASSLGTRGSRDYGYTF
J: TRBJ1-2
V: TRBV7-2

CDR3: CASSRQGYYQPQHF
J: TRBJ1-5
V: TRBV12-3/TRBV12-4

CDR3: CASSLPTGPDQETQYF
J: TRBJ2-5
V: TRBV5-1

CDR3: CASSRTGTASDGYTF
J: TRBJ1-2
V: TRBV6-2/TRBV6-3

CDR3: CATSIEGIFYNEQFF
J: TRBJ2-1
V: TRBV15

CDR3: CSARDRGVNQPQHF
J: TRBJ1-5
V: TRBV20-1

CDR3: CASSRAGGNTEAFF
J: TRBJ1-1
V: TRBV3-1

CDR3: CASRLAALSLTDTQYF
J: TRBJ2-3
V: TRBV5-1

CDR3: CASSFKPIDTSKNIQYF
J: TRBJ2-4
V: TRBV7-2

CDR3: CSADETGTYEQYF
J: TRBJ2-7
V: TRBV20-1

CDR3: CSVQTGGAYYGYTF
J: TRBJ1-2
V: TRBV29-1